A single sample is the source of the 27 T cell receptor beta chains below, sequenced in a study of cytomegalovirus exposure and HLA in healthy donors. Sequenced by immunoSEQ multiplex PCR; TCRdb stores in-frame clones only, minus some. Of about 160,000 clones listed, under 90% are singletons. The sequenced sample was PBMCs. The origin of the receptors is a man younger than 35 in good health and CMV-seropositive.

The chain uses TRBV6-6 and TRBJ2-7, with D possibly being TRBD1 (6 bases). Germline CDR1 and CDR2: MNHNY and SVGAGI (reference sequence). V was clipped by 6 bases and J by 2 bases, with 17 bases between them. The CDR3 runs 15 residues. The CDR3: CASSQSLGGPYEQYF. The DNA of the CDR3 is TGTGCCAGCAGCCAATCACTTGGGGGCCCCTACGAGCAGTACTTC.

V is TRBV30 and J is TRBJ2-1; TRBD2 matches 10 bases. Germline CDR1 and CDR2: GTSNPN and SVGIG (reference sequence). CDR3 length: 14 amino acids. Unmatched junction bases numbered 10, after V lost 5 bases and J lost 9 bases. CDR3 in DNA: TGTGCCTGGGCCCCCGGGACTAGCGTTGGTGAGCAGTTCTTC. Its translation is CAWAPGTSVGEQFF.

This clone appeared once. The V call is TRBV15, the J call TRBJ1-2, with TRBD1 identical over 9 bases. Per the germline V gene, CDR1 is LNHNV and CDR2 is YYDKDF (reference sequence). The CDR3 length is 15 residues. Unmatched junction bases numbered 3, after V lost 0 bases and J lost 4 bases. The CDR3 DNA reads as TGTGCCACCAGCAGAGATCTGGGACAGGGCTATGGCTACACCTTC. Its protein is CATSRDLGQGYGYTF.

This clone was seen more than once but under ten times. CDR3 DNA sequence: TGTGCCAGCAGCATAAGGACAGGGGACTACGAGCAGTACTTC. Protein product: CASSIRTGDYEQYF. The J gene is TRBJ2-7, the V gene TRBV11-3; 9 nucleotides agree with TRBD1. Germline V lookup: CDR1 SGHNT, CDR2 YENEEA. V lost 5 bases and J lost 3; bases outside the gene matches: 5. The CDR3 runs 14 residues.

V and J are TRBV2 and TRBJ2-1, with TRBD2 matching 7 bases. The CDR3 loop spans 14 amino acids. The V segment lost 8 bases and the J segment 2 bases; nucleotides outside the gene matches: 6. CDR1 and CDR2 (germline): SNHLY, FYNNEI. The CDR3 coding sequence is TGTGCCAGCGGCAGGGAGGGCCCCTACAATGAGCAGTTCTTC. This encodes CASGREGPYNEQFF. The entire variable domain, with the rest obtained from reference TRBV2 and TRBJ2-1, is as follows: EPEVTQTPSHQVTQMGQEVILRCVPISNHLYFYWYRQILGQKVEFLVSFYNNEISEKSEIFDDQFSVERPDGSNFTLKIRSTKLEDSAMYFCASGREGPYNEQFFGPGTRLTVL.

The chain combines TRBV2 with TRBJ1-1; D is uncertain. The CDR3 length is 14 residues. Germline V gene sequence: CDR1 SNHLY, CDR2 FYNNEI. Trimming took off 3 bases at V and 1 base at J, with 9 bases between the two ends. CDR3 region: CASSELRGNTEAFF. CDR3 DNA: TGTGCCAGCAGTGAGCTAAGAGGGAACACTGAAGCTTTCTTT. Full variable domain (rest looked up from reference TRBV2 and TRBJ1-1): EPEVTQTPSHQVTQMGQEVILRCVPISNHLYFYWYRQILGQKVEFLVSFYNNEISEKSEIFDDQFSVERPDGSNFTLKIRSTKLEDSAMYFCASSELRGNTEAFFGQGTRLTVV.

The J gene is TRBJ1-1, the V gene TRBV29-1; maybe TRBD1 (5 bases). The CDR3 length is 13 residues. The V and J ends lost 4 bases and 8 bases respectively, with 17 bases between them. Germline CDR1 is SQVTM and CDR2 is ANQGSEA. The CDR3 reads CSVGGFGGWEAFF. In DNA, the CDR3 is TGCAGCGTTGGTGGGTTCGGGGGTTGGGAAGCTTTCTTT.

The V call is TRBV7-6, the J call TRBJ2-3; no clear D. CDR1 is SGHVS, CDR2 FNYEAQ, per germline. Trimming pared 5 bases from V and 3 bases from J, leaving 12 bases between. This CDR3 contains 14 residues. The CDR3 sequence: CASSPLHSTDTQYF. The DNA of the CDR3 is TGTGCCAGCAGCCCCTTGCACTCGACAGATACGCAGTATTTT.

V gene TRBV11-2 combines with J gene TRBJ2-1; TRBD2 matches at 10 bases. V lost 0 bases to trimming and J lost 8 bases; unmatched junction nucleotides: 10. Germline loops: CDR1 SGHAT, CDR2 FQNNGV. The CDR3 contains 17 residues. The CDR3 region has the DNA TGTGCCAGCAGCTTAGATCGATGGCTAGCGGGAGCTGATGAGCAGTTCTTC. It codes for CASSLDRWLAGADEQFF. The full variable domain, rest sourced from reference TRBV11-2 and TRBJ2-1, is EAGVAQSPRYKIIEKRQSVAFWCNPISGHATLYWYQQILGQGPKLLIQFQNNGVVDDSQLPKDRFSAERLKGVDSTLKIQPAKLEDSAVYLCASSLDRWLAGADEQFFGPGTRLTVL.

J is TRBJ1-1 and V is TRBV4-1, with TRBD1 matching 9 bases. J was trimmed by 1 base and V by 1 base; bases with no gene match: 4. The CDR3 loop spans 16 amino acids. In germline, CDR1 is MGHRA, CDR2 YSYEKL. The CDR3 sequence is CASSQGGTGPNTEAFF. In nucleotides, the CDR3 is TGCGCCAGCAGCCAAGGGGGGACAGGGCCGAACACTGAAGCTTTCTTT.

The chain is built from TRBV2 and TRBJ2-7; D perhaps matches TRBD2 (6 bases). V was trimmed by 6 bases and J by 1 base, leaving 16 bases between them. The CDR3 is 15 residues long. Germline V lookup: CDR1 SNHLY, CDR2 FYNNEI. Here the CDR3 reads CASRREAFISYEQYF. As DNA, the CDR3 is TGTGCCAGCAGAAGGGAGGCCTTCATTTCCTACGAGCAGTACTTC.

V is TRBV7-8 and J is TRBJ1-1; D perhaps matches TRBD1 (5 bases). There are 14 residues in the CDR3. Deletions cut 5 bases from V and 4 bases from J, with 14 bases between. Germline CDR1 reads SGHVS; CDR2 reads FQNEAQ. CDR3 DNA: TGTGCCAGCAGCCAGGGAAACCGGGCCACTGAAGCTTTCTTT. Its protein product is CASSQGNRATEAFF.

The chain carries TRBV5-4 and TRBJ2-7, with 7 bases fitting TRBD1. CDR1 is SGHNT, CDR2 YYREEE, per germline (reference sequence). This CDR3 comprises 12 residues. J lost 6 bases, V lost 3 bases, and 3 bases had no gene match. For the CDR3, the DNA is TGTGCCAGCAGCTCACAGGGGTCCGAGCAGTACTTC. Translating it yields CASSSQGSEQYF.

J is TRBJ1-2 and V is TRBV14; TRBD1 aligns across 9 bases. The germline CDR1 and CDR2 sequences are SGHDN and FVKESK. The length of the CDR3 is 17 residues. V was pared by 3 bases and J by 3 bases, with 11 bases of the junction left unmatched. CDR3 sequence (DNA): TGTGCCAGCAGCCATGGGACAGGGCCTTCGGAATACTATGGCTACACCTTC. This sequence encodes CASSHGTGPSEYYGYTF.

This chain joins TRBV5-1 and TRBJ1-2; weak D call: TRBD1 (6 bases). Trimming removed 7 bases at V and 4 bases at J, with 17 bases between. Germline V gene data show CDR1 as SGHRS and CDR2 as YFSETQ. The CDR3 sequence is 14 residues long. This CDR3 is CASSAGGGSYGYTF. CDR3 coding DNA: TGCGCCAGCTCTGCGGGAGGGGGTAGCTATGGCTACACCTTC.

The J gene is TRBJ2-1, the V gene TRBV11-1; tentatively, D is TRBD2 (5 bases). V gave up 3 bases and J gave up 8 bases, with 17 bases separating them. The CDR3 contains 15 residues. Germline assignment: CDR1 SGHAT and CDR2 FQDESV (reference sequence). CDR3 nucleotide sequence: TGTGCCAGCAGCTTGCAGAGGCTAGCCGGCGATGAGCAGTTCTTC. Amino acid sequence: CASSLQRLAGDEQFF.

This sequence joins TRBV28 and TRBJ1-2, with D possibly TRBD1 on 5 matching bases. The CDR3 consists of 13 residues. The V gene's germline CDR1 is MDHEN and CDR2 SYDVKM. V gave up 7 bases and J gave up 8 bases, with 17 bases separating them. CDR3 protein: CASNPPLGRGYTF. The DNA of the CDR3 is TGTGCCAGCAATCCACCGCTGGGGCGAGGCTACACCTTC.

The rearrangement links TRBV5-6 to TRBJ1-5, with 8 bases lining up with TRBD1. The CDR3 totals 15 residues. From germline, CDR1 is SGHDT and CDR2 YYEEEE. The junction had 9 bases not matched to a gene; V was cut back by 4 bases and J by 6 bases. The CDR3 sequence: CASSKMDRAGQPQHF. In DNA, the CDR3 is TGTGCCAGCAGCAAAATGGACAGGGCGGGTCAGCCCCAGCATTTT. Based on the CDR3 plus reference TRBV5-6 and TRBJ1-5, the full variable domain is DAGVTQSPTHLIKTRGQQVTLRCSPKSGHDTVSWYQQALGQGPQFIFQYYEEEERQRGNFPDRFSGHQFPNYSSELNVNALLLGDSALYLCASSKMDRAGQPQHFGDGTRLSIL.

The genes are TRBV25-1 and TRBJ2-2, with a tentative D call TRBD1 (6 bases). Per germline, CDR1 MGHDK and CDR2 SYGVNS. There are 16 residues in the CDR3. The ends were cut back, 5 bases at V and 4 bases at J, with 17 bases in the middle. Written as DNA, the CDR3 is TGTGCCAGCAGTCCCATCGACAGGCCGGGCACCGGGGAGCTGTTTTTT. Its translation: CASSPIDRPGTGELFF.

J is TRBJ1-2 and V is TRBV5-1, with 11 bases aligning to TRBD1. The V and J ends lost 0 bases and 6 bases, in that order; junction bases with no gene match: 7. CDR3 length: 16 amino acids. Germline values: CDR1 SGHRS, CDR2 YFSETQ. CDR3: CASSLVPRDRGDGYTF. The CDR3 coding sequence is TGCGCCAGCAGCTTGGTGCCCCGGGACAGGGGGGATGGCTACACCTTC.

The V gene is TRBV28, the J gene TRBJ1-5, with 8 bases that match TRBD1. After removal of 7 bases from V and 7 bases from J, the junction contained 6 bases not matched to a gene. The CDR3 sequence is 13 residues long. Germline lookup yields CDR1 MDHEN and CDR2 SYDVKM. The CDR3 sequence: CASIAGGRQPQHF. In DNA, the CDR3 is TGTGCCAGCATCGCAGGGGGCCGGCAGCCCCAGCATTTT.

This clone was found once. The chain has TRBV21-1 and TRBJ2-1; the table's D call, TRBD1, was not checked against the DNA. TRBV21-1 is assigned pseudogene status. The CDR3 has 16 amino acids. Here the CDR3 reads CASSKGEDRGYNEQFF. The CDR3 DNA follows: TGTGCCAGCAGCAAAGGGGAGGACAGGGGCTACAATGAGCAGTTCTTC.

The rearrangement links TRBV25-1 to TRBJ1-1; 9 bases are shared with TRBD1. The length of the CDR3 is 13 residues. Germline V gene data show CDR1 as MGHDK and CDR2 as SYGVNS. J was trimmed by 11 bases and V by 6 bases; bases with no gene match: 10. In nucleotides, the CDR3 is TGTGCCAGCAGCCCCGGGACAGGGTTAGAGGCTTTCTTT. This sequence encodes CASSPGTGLEAFF.

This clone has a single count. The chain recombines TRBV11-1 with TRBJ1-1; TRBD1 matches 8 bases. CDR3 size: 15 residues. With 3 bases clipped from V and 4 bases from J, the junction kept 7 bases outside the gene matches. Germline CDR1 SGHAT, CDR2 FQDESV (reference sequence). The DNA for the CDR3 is TGTGCCAGCAGCTTTTTCCGGGACAGGCCCACTGAAGCTTTCTTT. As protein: CASSFFRDRPTEAFF.

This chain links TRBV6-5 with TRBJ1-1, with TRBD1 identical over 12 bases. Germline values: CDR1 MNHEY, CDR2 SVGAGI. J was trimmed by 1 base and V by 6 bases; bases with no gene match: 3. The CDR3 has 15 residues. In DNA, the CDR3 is TGTGCCAGCAGAGGGACAGGGGGCCGGAACACTGAAGCTTTCTTT. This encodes CASRGTGGRNTEAFF.

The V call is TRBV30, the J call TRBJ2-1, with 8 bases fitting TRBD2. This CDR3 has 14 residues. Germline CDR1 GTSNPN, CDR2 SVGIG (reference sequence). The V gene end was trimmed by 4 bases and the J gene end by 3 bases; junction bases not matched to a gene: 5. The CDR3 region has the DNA TGTGCCTGGAATCCGGGACTAGGCTACAATGAGCAGTTCTTC. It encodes CAWNPGLGYNEQFF.

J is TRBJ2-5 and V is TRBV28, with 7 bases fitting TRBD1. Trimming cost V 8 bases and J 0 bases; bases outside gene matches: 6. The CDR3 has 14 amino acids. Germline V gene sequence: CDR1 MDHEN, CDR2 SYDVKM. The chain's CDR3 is CASQGQLYQETQYF. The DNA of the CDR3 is TGTGCCAGCCAGGGACAGCTGTACCAAGAGACCCAGTACTTC.